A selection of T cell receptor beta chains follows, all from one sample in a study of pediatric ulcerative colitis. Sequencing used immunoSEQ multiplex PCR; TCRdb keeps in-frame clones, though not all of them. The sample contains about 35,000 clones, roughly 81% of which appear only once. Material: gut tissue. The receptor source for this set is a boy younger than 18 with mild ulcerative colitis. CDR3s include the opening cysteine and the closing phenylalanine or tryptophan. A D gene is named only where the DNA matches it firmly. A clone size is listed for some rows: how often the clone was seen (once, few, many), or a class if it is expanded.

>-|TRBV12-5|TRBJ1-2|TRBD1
CASGSLGAGQGSANYGYTF
TGTGCTAGTGGTTCCCTAGGAGCGGGACAGGGATCAGCTAACTATGGCTACACCTTC
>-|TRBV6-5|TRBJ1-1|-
CASSALIQNTEAFF
TGTGCCAGCAGTGCCTTGATCCAAAACACTGAAGCTTTCTTT
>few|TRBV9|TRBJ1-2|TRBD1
CASSGPTEGARGYTF
TGTGCCAGCAGCGGTCCGACCGAGGGGGCTCGGGGCTACACCTTC
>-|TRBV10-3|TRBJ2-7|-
CAISEPRVGHYEQYF
TGTGCCATCAGTGAGCCCCGCGTCGGACACTACGAGCAGTACTTC
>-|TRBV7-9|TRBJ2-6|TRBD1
CASIDRGQSGANVLTF
TGTGCCAGCATCGACAGGGGGCAATCTGGGGCCAACGTCCTGACTTTC
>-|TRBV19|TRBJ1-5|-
CASSIPGTAQPQHF
TGTGCCAGTAGTATACCCGGGACTGCCCAGCCCCAGCATTTT
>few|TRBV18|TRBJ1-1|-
CASSPNQGRTEAFF
TGTGCCAGCTCACCGAATCAGGGACGCACTGAAGCTTTCTTT
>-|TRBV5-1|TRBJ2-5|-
CASSLGPRYQETQYF
TGCGCCAGCAGCTTGGGGCCAAGGTACCAAGAGACCCAGTACTTC
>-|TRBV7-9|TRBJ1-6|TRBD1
CASSPPGTEYSPLHF
TGTGCCAGCAGCCCCCCCGGGACAGAATATTCACCCCTCCACTTT
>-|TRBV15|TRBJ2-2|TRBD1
CATSRGQGIVHTGELFF
TGTGCCACCAGCAGAGGACAGGGGATAGTCCACACCGGGGAGCTGTTTTTT
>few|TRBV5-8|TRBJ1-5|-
CASSLVGPWNQPQHF
TGTGCCAGCAGCCTAGTTGGGCCGTGGAATCAGCCCCAGCATTTT
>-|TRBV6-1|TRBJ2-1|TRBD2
CASSESSGGGGQFF
TGTGCCAGCAGTGAATCCAGCGGGGGGGGAGGGCAGTTCTTC
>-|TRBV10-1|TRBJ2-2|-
CASSESLNTGELFF
TGCGCCAGCAGTGAGTCGCTAAACACCGGGGAGCTGTTTTTT
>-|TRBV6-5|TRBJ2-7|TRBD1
CASSLALGQGVYEQYF
TGTGCCAGCAGTTTAGCACTGGGACAGGGGGTCTACGAGCAGTACTTC
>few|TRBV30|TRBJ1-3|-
CAWSEGVLSGNTIYF
TGTGCCTGGAGTGAGGGAGTCCTCTCTGGAAACACCATATATTTT
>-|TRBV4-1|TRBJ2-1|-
CASSQLLANEQFF
TGCGCCAGCAGCCAACTACTAGCCAATGAGCAGTTCTTC
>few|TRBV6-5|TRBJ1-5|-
CASSHRRYSNQPQHF
TGTGCCAGCAGTCACAGGCGTTATAGCAATCAGCCCCAGCATTTT
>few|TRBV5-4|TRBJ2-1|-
CASSAYNEQFF
TGTGCCAGCAGCGCCTACAATGAGCAGTTCTTC
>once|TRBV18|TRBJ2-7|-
CASSRGANPSEQYF
TGTGCCAGCTCACGGGGGGCTAACCCCAGCGAGCAGTACTTC
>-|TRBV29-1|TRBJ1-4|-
CSVYTGSPNEKLFF
TGCAGCGTCTACACGGGGTCTCCTAATGAAAAACTGTTTTTT
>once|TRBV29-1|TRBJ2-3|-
CSVDIGGMGEGTQYF
TGCAGCGTTGATATTGGGGGTATGGGGGAAGGTACGCAGTATTTT
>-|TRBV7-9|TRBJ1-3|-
CASSVGPSSGNTIYF
TGTGCCAGCAGCGTAGGGCCGAGCTCTGGAAACACCATATATTTT
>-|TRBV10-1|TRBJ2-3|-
CASSGTSRDTQYF
TGCGCCAGCAGTGGGACTTCGCGAGATACGCAGTATTTT
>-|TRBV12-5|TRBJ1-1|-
CASGSGDITEAFF
TGTGCTAGTGGTTCCGGGGACATCACTGAAGCTTTCTTT
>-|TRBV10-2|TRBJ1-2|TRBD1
CASSGLTGGYGYTF
TGCGCCAGCAGTGGATTAACAGGGGGCTATGGCTACACCTTC
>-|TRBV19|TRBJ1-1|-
CASSIAARLTEAFF
TGTGCCAGTAGTATAGCCGCCAGACTTACTGAAGCTTTCTTT
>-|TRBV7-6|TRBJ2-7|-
CASSLAGYYEQYF
TGTGCCAGCAGCTTAGCAGGTTACTACGAGCAGTACTTC
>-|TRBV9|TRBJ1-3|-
CASSALGGSGNTIYF
TGTGCCAGCAGCGCCCTTGGGGGATCTGGAAACACCATATATTTT
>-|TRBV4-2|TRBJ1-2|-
CASSQTRTNPYGYTF
TGTGCCAGCAGCCAAACCCGTACAAATCCGTATGGCTACACCTTC
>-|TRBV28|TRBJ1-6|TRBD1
CASSPNTGGNSPLHF
TGTGCCAGCAGTCCCAATACAGGGGGAAATTCACCCCTCCACTTT
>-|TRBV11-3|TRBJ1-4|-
CASSFDSEGEKLFF
TGTGCCAGCAGCTTCGACTCCGAGGGTGAAAAACTGTTTTTT
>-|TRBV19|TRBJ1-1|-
CASSVGVIVGEAFF
TGTGCCAGTAGTGTCGGAGTTATAGTAGGCGAAGCTTTCTTT
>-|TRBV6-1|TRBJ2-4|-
CASSEARRGRNHIQYF
TGTGCCAGCAGTGAAGCGCGGAGGGGGAGGAACCACATTCAGTACTTC
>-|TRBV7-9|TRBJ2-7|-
CASSPQRSSYEQYF
TGTGCCAGCAGCCCACAAAGGAGCTCCTACGAGCAGTACTTC
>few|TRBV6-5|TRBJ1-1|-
CASSLTVTTEAFF
TGTGCCAGCAGTCTAACAGTGACCACTGAAGCTTTCTTT
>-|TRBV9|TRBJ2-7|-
CASSAREGMVYEQYF
TGTGCCAGCAGCGCCCGAGAGGGGATGGTCTACGAGCAGTACTTC
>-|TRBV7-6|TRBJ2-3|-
CASSSFGPTDTQYF
TGTGCCAGCAGCTCCTTCGGACCCACAGATACGCAGTATTTT
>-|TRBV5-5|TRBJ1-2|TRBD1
CASSLVGGWTGTSSYTF
TGTGCCAGCAGCTTGGTAGGGGGATGGACAGGGACCAGTAGCTACACCTTC
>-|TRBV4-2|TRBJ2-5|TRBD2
CASSQIAGGLTETQYF
TGTGCCAGCAGCCAAATAGCGGGGGGACTAACCGAGACCCAGTACTTC
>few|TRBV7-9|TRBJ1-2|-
CASSDPGVLYGYTF
TGTGCCAGCTCCGATCCAGGGGTATTGTATGGCTACACCTTC
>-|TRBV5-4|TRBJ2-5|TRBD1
CASSEDRGQRETQYF
TGTGCCAGCAGCGAGGACAGGGGGCAGAGGGAGACCCAGTACTTC
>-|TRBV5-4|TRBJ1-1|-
CASSPVGDTEAFF
TGTGCCAGCAGCCCCGTGGGGGACACTGAAGCTTTCTTT
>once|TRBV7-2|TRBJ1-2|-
CASSLDLDFYGYTF
TGTGCCAGCAGCTTAGACCTGGATTTCTATGGCTACACCTTC